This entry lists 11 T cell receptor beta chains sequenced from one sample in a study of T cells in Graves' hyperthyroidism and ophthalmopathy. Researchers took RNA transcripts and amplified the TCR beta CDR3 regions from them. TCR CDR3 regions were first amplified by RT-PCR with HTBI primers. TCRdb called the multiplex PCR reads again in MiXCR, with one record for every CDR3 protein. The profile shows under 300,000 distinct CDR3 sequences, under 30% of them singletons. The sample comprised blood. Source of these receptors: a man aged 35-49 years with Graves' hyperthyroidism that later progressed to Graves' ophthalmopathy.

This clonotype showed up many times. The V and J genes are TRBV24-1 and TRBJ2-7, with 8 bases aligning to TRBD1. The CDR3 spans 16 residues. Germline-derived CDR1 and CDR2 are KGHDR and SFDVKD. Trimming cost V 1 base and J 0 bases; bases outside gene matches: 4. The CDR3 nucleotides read TGTGCCACCAGTGATTTCGGGACAGGTGACTCCTACGAGCAGTACTTC. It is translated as CATSDFGTGDSYEQYF.

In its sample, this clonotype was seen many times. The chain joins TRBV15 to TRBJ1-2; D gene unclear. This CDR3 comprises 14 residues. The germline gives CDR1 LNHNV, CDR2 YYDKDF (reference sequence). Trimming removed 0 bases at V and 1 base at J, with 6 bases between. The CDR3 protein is CATSRDWINYGYTF. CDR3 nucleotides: TGTGCCACCAGCAGAGATTGGATTAACTATGGCTACACCTTC. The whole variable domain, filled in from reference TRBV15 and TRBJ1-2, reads DAMVIQNPRYQVTQFGKPVTLSCSQTLNHNVMYWYQQKSSQAPKLLFHYYDKDFNNEADTPDNFQSRRPNTSFCFLDIRSPGLGDTAMYLCATSRDWINYGYTFGSGTRLTVV.

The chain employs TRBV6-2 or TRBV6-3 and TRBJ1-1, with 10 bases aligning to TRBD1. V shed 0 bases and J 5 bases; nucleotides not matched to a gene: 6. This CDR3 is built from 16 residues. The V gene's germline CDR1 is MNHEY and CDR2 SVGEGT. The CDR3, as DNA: TGTGCCAGCAGTTACTCGAAGGGACAGGGGAGAACTGAAGCTTTCTTT. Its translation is CASSYSKGQGRTEAFF.

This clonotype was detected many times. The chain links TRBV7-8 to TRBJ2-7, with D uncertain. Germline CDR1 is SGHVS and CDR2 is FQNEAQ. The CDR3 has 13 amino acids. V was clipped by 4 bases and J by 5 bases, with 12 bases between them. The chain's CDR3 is CASSSRIGNEQYF. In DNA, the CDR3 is TGTGCCAGCAGCTCCAGGATAGGTAACGAGCAGTACTTC. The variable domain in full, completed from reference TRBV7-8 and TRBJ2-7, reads GAGVSQSPRYKVAKRGQDVALRCDPISGHVSLFWYQQALGQGPEFLTYFQNEAQLDKSGLPSDRFFAERPEGSVSTLKIQRTQQEDSAVYLCASSSRIGNEQYFGPGTRLTVT.

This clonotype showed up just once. CDR3 sequence: CASSRGAGRGNYGYTF. In DNA, the CDR3 is TGTGCCAGCAGTCGGGGGGCAGGGCGGGGAAACTATGGCTACACCTTC. J is TRBJ1-2 and V is TRBV6-1; a weak D match, TRBD1 (6 bases). The germline gives CDR1 MNHNS, CDR2 SASEGT. The CDR3 consists of 16 residues. Trimming pared 5 bases from V and 2 bases from J, leaving 18 bases between.

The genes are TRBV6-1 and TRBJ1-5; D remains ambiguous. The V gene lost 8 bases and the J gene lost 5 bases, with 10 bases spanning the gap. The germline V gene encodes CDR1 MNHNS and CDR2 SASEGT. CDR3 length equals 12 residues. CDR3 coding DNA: TGTGCCAGCGGCGCGCCCGATCAGCCCCAGCATTTT. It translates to CASGAPDQPQHF.

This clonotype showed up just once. The CDR3 nucleotides read TGTGCCAGTACGTCGAATAGCGGGCCTTACTACGAGCAGTACTTC. Its protein product is CASTSNSGPYYEQYF. The chain couples TRBV19 to TRBJ2-7; 7 nucleotides align to TRBD2. Unmatched junction bases numbered 12, after V lost 7 bases and J lost 3 bases. CDR1 is LNHDA and CDR2 is SQIVND in the germline V gene (reference sequence). CDR3 length: 15 residues. The full variable domain, rest sourced from reference TRBV19 and TRBJ2-7, is DGGITQSPKYLFRKEGQNVTLSCEQNLNHDAMYWYRQDPGQGLRLIYYSQIVNDFQKGDIAEGYSVSREKKESFPLTVTSAQKNPTAFYLCASTSNSGPYYEQYFGPGTRLTVT.

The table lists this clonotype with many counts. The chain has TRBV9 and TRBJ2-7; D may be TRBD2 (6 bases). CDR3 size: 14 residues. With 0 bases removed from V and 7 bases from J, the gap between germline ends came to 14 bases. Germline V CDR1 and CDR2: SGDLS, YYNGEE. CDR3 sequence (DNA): TGTGCCAGCAGCGTAGCGCGACTAGGAGGGGAGCAGTACTTC. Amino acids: CASSVARLGGEQYF.

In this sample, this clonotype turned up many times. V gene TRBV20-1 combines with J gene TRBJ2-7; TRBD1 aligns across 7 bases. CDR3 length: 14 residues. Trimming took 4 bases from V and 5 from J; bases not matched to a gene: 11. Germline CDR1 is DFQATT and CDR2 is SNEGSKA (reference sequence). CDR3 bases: TGCAGTGCTACTGGTCGGGACAGCCGCAACGAGCAGTACTTC. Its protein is CSATGRDSRNEQYF.

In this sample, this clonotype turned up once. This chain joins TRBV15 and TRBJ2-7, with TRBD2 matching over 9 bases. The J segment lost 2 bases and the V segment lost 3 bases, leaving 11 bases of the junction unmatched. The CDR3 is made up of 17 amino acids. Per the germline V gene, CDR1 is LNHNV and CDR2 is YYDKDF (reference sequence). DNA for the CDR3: TGTGCCACCAGCAGCTTCTTGGTGGCGGGGGGGCCCTACGAGCAGTACTTC. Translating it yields CATSSFLVAGGPYEQYF.

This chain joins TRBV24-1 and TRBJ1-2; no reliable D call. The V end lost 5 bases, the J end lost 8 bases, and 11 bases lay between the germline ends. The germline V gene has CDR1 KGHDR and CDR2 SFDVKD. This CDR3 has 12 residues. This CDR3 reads CATSVDGRGYTF. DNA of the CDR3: TGTGCCACCAGTGTCGATGGTCGCGGCTACACCTTC.